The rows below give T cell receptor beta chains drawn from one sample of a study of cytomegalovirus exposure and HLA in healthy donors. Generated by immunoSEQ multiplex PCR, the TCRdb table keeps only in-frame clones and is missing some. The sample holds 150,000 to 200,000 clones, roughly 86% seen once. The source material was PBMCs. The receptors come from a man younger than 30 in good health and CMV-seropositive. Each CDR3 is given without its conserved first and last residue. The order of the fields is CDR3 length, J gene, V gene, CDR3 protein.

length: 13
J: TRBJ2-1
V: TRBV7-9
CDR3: ASSKPSGQYNEQF

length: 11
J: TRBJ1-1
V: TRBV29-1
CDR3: SVPDGVSAEAF

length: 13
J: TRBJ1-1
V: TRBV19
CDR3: ASTQGQGRNTEAF

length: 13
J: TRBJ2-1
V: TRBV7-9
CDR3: ASSLAVTSYNEQF

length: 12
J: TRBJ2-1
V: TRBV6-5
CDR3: ASNQDPSYNEQF

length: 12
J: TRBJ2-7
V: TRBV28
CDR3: ASREGGAIYEQY

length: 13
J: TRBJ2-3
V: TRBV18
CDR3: ASSHTQGGTDTQY

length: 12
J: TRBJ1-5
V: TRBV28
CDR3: ASLSGYSNQPQH

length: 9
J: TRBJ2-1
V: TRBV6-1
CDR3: ASSETALAF

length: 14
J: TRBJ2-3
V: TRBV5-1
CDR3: ASSSDSGRSTDTQY

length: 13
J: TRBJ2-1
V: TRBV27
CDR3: ASRSPGGRYNEQF

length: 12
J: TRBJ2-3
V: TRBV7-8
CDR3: ASSFDTSTDTQY

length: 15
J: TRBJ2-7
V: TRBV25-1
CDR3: ASSEFGGQGAINEQY

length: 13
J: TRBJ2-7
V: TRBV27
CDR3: ASSLGQGFSYEQY

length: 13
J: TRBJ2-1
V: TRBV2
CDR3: ASRLRDRGYNEQF

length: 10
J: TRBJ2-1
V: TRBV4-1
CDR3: ASSQDPGGQF

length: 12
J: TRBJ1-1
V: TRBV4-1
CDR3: ASSPGQLNTEAF

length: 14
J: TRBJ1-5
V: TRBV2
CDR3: ASRDWTGVSNQPQH

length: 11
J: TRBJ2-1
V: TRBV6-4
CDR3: ASSGGQYNEQF

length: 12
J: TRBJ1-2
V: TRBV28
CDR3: ASSGTGDYYGYT

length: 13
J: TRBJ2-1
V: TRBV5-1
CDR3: ASSFWGSGVNEQF

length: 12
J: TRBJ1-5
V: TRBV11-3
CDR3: ASSKQGSNQPQH

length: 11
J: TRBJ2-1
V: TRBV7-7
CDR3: ASSSTSGTQQF

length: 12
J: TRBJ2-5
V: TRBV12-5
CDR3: ASSVGEPQETQY

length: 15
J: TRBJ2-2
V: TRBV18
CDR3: ASSPLSGNQNTGELF

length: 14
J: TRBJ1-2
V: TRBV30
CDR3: AWSAAEAGGNYGYT

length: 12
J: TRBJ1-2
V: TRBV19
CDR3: ASEGGASNYGYT

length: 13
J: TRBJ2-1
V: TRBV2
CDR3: ASSGDRGAYNEQF

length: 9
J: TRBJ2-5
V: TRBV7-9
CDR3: ASSSLETQY

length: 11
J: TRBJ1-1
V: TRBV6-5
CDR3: ASSYSPDTEAF

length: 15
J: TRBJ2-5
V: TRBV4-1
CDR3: ASSQEELLAAQETQY

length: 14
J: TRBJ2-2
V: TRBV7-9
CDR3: ASSLKGNSNTGELF

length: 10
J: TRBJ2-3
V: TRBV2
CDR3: ASSTSTDTQY

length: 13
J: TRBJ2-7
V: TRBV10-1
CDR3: ASSGPGQGMNPQY

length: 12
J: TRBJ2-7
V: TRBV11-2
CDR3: ASSSLTGTYEQY

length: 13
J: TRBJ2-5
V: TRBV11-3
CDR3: ASSAGQGYQETQY